One T cell receptor beta chain is described in this entry. Germline values: CDR1 SGHDT, CDR2 YYEEEE. Trimming removed 0 bases at V and 8 bases at J, with 21 bases between. This CDR3 comprises 17 residues. Per the authors' pipeline: Estimates of nucleated cell counts were drawn from the amplification of reference gene primers. Using immunoSEQ multiplex PCR, the repertoire was profiled, and TCRdb retains in-frame clones only, with some absent. V, J and clone size derive from that table, while D and trimming were established from the DNA sequence. This table has about 160,000 clones, approximately 91% appearing once. These data belong to a study of blood T cell repertoires in COVID-19. On the study more broadly: Samples representing acute and convalescent COVID-19 were sourced from the United States, Italy and Spain. Sources were T cells, B-cell-depleted T cells, or PBMCs; the material itself was cDNA or gDNA.

The sequenced sample consisted of peripheral blood. The V and J genes are TRBV5-6 and TRBJ1-3, with a tentative D call TRBD1 (6 bases). The clonotype originates from a man aged 18 to 30 with acute or convalescent COVID-19. The CDR3 bases are TGTGCCAGCAGCTTGGATGACAGGTCCCAACTTCAAGACACCATATATTTT. Translating it yields CASSLDDRSQLQDTIYF. The full variable domain, in which reference TRBV5-6 and TRBJ1-3 provide the parts outside the CDR3, is DAGVTQSPTHLIKTRGQQVTLRCSPKSGHDTVSWYQQALGQGPQFIFQYYEEEERQRGNFPDRFSGHQFPNYSSELNVNALLLGDSALYLCASSLDDRSQLQDTIYFGEGSWLTVV.